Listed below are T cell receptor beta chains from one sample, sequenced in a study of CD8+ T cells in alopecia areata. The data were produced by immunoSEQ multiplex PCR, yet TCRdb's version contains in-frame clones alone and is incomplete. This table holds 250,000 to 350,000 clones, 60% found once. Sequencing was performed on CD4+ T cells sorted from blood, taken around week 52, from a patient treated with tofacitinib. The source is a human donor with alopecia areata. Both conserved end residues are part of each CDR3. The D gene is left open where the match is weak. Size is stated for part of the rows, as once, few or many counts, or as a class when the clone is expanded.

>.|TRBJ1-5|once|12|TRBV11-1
CASSSKGGPQHF
TGTGCCAGCAGCTCCAAGGGGGGCCCCCAGCATTTT
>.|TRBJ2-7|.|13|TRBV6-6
CASSDGLVDEQYF
TGTGCCAGCAGCGACGGGTTGGTGGACGAGCAGTACTTC
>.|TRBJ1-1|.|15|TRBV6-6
CASSVRVHPNTEAFF
TGTGCCAGCAGTGTCCGGGTCCATCCGAACACTGAAGCTTTCTTT
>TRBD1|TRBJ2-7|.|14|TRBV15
CATSSLLGQGILYF
TGTGCCACCAGCTCACTCCTCGGACAGGGGATATTGTACTTC
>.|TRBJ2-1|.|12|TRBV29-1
CSVGGTASEQFF
TGCAGCGTTGGCGGGACTGCAAGCGAGCAGTTCTTC
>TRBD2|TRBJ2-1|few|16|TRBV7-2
CASSPFPGGAYNEQFF
TGTGCCAGCAGCCCCTTTCCGGGGGGAGCCTACAATGAGCAGTTCTTC
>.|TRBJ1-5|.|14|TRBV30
CAWNSGGYNQPQHF
TGTGCCTGGAATAGCGGGGGTTACAATCAGCCCCAGCATTTT
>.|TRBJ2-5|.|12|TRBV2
CAGGLVQETQYF
TGTGCCGGAGGACTCGTCCAAGAGACCCAGTACTTC
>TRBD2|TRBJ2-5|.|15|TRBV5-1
CASSRSGAAQETQYF
TGCGCCAGCAGCCGTAGCGGGGCCGCTCAAGAGACCCAGTACTTC
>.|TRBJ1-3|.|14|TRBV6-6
CASSQSISGNTIYF
TGTGCCAGCAGTCAATCGATCTCTGGAAACACCATATATTTT
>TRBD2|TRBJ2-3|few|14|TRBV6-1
CASRQAGVTDTQYF
TGTGCCAGCAGACAAGCGGGGGTCACAGATACGCAGTATTTT
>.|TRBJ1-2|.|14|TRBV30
CAWTETGTDYGYTF
TGTGCCTGGACAGAAACAGGGACCGACTATGGCTACACCTTC
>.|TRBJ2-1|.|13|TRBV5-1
CASSMGGPGEQFF
TGCGCCAGCAGCATGGGGGGCCCAGGAGAGCAGTTCTTC
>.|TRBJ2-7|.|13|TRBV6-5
CASSYSGRYEQYF
TGTGCCAGCAGTTACTCTGGAAGGTACGAGCAGTACTTC
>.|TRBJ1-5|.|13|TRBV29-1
CSVVTGRDQPQHF
TGCAGCGTTGTTACAGGGAGAGATCAGCCCCAGCATTTT
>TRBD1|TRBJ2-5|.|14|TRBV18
CASSGDRAEETQYF
TGTGCCAGCTCGGGGGACAGGGCGGAAGAGACCCAGTACTTC
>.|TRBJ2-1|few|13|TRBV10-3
CAISESGLNGGFF
TGTGCCATCAGTGAGTCAGGGCTAAACGGAGGGTTCTTC
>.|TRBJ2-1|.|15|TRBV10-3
CAISESGGLYNEQFF
TGTGCCATCAGTGAGTCTGGCGGGTTATACAATGAGCAGTTCTTC
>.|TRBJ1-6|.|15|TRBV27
CASSERGISYSPLHF
TGTGCCAGCAGTGAACGGGGAATATCTTATTCACCCCTCCACTTT
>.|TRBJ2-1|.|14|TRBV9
CASSVGTWDNEQFF
TGTGCCAGCAGCGTCGGGACATGGGACAATGAGCAGTTCTTC
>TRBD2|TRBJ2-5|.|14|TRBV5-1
CASSSGTSEETQYF
TGCGCCAGCAGCTCCGGGACTAGCGAGGAGACCCAGTACTTC
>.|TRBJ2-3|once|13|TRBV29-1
CSVVRGGTDTQYF
TGCAGCGTCGTACGAGGGGGCACAGATACGCAGTATTTT
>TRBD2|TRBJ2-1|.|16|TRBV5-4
CASSLFLAGGLDEQFF
TGTGCCAGCAGCTTATTTCTAGCGGGGGGTTTGGATGAGCAGTTCTTC
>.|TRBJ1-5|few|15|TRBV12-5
CASGLLQGWGQPQHF
TGTGCTAGTGGTTTGCTCCAGGGATGGGGTCAGCCCCAGCATTTT
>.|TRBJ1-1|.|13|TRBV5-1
CASSWETAMKAFF
TGCGCCAGCAGCTGGGAGACGGCGATGAAAGCTTTCTTT
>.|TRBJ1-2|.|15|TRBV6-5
CASSYFPSYFYGYTF
TGTGCCAGCAGCTATTTCCCATCCTACTTCTATGGCTACACCTTC
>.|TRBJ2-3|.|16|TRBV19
CASSIIFGSNSDTQYF
TGTGCCAGTAGTATTATCTTCGGTTCTAATTCAGATACGCAGTATTTT